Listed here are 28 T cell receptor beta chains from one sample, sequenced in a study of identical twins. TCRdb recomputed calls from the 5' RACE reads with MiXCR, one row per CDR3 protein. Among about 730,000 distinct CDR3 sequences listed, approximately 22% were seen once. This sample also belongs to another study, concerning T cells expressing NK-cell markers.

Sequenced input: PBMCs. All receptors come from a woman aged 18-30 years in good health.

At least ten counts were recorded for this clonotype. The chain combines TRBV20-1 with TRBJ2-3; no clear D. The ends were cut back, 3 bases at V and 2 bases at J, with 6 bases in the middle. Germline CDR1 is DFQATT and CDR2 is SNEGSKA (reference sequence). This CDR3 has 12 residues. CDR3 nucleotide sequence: TGCAGTGCTAGTCTCCTCACAGATACGCAGTATTTT. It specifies CSASLLTDTQYF.

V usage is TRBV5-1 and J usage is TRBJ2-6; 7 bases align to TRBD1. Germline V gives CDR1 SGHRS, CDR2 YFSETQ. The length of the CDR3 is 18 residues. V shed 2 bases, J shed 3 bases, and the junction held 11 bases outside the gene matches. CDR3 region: CASSFGSRGSHGANVLTF. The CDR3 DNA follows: TGCGCCAGCAGCTTCGGGTCCAGGGGGAGTCATGGGGCCAACGTCCTGACTTTC.

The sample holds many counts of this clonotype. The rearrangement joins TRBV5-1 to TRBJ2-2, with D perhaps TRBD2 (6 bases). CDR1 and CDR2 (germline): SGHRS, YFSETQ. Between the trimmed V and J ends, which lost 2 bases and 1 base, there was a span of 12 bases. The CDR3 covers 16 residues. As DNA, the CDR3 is TGCGCCAGCAGCTTAGGAGCGGGCCTGAACACCGGGGAGCTGTTTTTT. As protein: CASSLGAGLNTGELFF.

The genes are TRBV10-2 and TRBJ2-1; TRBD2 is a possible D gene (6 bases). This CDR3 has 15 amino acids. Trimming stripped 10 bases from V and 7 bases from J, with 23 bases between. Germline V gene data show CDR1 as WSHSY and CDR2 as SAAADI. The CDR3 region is CAIHDPQRRANEQFF. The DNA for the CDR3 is TGCGCCATCCACGATCCACAGCGGAGGGCGAATGAGCAGTTCTTC.

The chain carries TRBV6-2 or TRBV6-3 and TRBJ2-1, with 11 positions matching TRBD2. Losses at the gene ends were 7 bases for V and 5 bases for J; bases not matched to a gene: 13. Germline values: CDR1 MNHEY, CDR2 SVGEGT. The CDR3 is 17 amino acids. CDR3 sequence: CASIMRGTSGRDNEQFF. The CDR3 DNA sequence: TGTGCCAGCATCATGCGGGGCACTAGCGGGAGAGACAATGAGCAGTTCTTC.

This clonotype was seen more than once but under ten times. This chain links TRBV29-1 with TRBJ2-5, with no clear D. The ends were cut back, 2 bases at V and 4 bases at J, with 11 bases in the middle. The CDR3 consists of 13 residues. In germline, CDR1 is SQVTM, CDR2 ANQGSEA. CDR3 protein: CSVESRSPETQYF. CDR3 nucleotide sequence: TGCAGCGTTGAATCTAGGAGTCCAGAGACCCAGTACTTC.

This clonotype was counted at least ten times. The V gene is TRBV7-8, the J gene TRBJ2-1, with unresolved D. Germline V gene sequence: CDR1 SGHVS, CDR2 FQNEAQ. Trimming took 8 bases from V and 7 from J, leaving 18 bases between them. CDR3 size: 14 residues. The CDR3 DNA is TGTGCCAGCTCCACGAGAGCATCCCGAAATGAGCAGTTCTTC. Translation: CASSTRASRNEQFF.

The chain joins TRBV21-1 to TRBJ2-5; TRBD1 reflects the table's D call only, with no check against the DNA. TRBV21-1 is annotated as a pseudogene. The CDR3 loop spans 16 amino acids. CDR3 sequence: CASSKEGTGLWETQYF. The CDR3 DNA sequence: TGTGCCAGCAGCAAAGAGGGGACAGGGCTTTGGGAGACCCAGTACTTC.

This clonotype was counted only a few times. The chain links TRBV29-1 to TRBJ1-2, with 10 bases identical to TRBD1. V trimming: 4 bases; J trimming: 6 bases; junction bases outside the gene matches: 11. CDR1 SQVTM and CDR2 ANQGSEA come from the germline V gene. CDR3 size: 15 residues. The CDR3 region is CSVGNPGQGKDGYTF. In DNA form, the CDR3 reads TGCAGCGTTGGGAATCCGGGACAGGGGAAAGATGGCTACACCTTC.

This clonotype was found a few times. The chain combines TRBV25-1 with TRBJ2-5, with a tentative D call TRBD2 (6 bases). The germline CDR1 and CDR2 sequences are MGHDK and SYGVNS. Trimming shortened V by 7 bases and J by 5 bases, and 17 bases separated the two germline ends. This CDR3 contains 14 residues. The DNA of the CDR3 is TGTGCCAGCACTCTCGGGGGTCGCGCGGAGACCCAGTACTTC. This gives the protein CASTLGGRAETQYF.

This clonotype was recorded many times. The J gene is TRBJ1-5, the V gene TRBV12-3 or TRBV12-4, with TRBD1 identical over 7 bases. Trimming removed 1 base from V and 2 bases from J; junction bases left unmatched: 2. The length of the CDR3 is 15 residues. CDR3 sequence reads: CASSLGQGGNQPQHF. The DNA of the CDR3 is TGTGCCAGCAGTTTAGGACAGGGAGGCAATCAGCCCCAGCATTTT.

CDR3 amino acids: CSASGQVGTEAFF. The CDR3 region has the DNA TGCAGTGCGTCTGGGCAGGTGGGCACTGAAGCTTTCTTT. The chain links TRBV20-1 to TRBJ1-1; D gene ambiguous. The V end lost 6 bases, the J end lost 4 bases, and 15 bases lay between the germline ends. Germline V gene data show CDR1 as DFQATT and CDR2 as SNEGSKA (reference sequence). This CDR3 spans 13 amino acids.

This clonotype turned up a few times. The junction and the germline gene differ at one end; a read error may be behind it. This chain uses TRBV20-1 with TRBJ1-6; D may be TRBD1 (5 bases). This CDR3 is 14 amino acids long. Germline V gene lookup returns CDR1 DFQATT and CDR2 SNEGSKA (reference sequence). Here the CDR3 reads CSGTGRLIESPLHF. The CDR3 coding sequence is TGCAGTGGTACAGGACGTCTGATCGAATCACCCCTCCATTTT.

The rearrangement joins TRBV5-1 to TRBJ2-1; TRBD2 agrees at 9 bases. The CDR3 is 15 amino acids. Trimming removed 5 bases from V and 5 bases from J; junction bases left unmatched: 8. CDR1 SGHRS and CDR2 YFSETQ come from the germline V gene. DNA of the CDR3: TGCGCCAGCAGTACGACTAGCGGATTACACAATGAGCAGTTCTTC. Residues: CASSTTSGLHNEQFF.

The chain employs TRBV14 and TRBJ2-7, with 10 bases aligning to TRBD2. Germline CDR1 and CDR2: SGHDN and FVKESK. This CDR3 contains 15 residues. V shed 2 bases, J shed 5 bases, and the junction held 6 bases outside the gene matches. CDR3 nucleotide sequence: TGTGCCAGCAGCCAAATTCTAGCGGGAGTTCACGAGCAGTACTTC. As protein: CASSQILAGVHEQYF.

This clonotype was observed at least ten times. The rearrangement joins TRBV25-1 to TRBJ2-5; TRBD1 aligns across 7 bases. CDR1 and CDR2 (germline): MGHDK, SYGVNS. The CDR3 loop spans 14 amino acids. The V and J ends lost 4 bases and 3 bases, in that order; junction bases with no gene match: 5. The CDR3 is CASSAPGQKETQYF. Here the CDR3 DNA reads TGTGCCAGCAGTGCGCCGGGACAGAAAGAGACCCAGTACTTC.

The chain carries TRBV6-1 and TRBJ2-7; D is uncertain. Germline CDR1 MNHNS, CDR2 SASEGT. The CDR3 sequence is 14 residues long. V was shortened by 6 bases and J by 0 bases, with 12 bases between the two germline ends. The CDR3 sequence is CASSPDMSSYEQYF. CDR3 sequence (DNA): TGTGCCAGCAGCCCCGACATGAGCTCCTACGAGCAGTACTTC.

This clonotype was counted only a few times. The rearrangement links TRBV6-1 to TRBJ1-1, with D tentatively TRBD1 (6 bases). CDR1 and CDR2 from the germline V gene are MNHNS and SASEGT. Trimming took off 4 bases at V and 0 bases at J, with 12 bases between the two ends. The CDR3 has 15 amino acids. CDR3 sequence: CASSGQQGLNTEAFF. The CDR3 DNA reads TGTGCCAGCAGTGGACAACAGGGACTGAACACTGAAGCTTTCTTT.

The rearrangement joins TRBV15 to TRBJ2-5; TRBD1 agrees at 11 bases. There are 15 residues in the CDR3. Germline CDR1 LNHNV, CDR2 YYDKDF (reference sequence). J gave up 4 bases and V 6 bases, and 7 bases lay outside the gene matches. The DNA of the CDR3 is TGTGCCACCAGTTCGGGACAGGGGGAGAGAGAGACCCAGTACTTC. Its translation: CATSSGQGERETQYF.

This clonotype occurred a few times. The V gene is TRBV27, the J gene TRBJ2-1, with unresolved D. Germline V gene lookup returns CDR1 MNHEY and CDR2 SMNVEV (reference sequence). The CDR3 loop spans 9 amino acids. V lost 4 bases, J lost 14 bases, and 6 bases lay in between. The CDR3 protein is CASSSSEFF. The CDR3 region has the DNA TGTGCCAGCAGTTCATCGGAGTTCTTC.

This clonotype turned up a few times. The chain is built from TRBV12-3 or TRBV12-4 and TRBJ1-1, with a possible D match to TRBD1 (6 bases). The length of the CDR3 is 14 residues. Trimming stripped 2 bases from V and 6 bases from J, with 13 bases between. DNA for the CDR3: TGTGCCAGCAGTTTACCCCGGACAGACGCTGAAGCTTTCTTT. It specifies CASSLPRTDAEAFF.

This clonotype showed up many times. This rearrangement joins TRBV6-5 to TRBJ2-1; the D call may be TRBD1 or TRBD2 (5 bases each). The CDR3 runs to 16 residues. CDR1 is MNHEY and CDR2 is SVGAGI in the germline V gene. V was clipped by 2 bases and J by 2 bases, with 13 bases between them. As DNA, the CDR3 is TGTGCCAGCAGTTACCGTTGGGACGGGACCTACAATGAGCAGTTCTTC. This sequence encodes CASSYRWDGTYNEQFF.

Written as DNA, the CDR3 is TGTGCCATCAATCGAGACAGGGCGGAGACCCAGTACTTC. Its translation is CAINRDRAETQYF. The chain is built from TRBV10-3 and TRBJ2-5; 7 nucleotides line up with TRBD1. The CDR3 consists of 13 residues. In germline, CDR1 is ENHRY, CDR2 SYGVKD. With 7 bases clipped from V and 5 bases from J, the junction kept 7 bases outside the gene matches.

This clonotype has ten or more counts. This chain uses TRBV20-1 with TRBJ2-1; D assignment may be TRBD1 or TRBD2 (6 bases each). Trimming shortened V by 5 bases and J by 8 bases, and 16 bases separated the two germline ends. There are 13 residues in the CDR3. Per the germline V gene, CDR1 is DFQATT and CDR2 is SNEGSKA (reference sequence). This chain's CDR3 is CSAFSPGGDEQFF. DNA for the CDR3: TGCAGTGCTTTCTCCCCCGGGGGCGATGAGCAGTTCTTC.

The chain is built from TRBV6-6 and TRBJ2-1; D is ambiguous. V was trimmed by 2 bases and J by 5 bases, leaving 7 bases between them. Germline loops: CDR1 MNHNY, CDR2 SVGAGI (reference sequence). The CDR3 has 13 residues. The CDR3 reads CASSYPTNNEQFF. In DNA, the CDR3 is TGTGCCAGCAGTTACCCAACAAACAATGAGCAGTTCTTC.

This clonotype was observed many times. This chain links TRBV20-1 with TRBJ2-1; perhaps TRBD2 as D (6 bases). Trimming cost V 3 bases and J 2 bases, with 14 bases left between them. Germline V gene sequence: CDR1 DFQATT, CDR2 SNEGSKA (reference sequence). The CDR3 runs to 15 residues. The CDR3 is CSARAIAVAYNEQFF. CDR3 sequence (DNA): TGCAGTGCTAGGGCAATAGCGGTCGCCTACAATGAGCAGTTCTTC.

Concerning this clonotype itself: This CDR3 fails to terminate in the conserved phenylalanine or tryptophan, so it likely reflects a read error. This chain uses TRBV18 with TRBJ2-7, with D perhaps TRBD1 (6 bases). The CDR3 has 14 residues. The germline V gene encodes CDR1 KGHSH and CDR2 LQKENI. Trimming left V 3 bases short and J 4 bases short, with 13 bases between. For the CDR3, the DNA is TGTGCCAGCTCACCGGGGGCTCGGAGTTACGAGCAGTACTTA. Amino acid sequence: CASSPGARSYEQYL.

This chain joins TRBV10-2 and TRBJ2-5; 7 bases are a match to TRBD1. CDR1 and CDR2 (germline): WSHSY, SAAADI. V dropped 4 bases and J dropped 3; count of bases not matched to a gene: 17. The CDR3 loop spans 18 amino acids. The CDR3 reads CASSGSMTGFLMKETQYF. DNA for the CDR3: TGCGCCAGCAGTGGCTCGATGACAGGGTTCCTCATGAAAGAGACCCAGTACTTC.